These T cell receptor beta chains were read from a single sample in a study of spatial heterogeneity in lung cancer. MiXCR, run by TCRdb on the 5' RACE reads, gives a single entry per CDR3 protein. The data contain several thousand distinct CDR3 sequences, 7.5% to 10% of them seen just once; the ten biggest clones take up 8.8%. The starting material was lung tumor tissue, obtained at surgery. Source of these receptors: a male donor with early-stage non-small cell lung cancer. CDR3s include the opening cysteine and the closing phenylalanine or tryptophan. Fields, in order: clone size, V gene, D gene, J gene, CDR3 length, CDR3 protein, CDR3 DNA. The D gene is left open where the match is weak. Clone size is stated in some rows and not others, as once, few, many or a class when expanded.

abundance: medium-sized
v_gene: TRBV5-1
d_gene: TRBD1
j_gene: TRBJ2-7
len: 14
CDR3aa: CASRTGTGPYEQYF
CDR3nt: TGCGCCAGCAGAACCGGGACAGGGCCCTACGAGCAGTACTTC

abundance: few
v_gene: TRBV7-8
d_gene: TRBD2
j_gene: TRBJ2-2
len: 17
CDR3aa: CASSLVAGGMVAGELFF
CDR3nt: TGTGCCAGCAGCTTAGTAGCGGGAGGGATGGTGGCCGGGGAGCTGTTTTTT

abundance: few
v_gene: TRBV6-2/TRBV6-3
d_gene: TRBD2
j_gene: TRBJ2-1
len: 16
CDR3aa: CASSAGLAGGRHEQFF
CDR3nt: TGTGCCAGCAGTGCAGGACTAGCGGGGGGGCGCCATGAGCAGTTCTTC

abundance: medium-sized
v_gene: TRBV5-1
d_gene: -
j_gene: TRBJ1-6
len: 14
CDR3aa: CASSLGRENSPLHF
CDR3nt: TGCGCCAGCAGCTTGGGACGGGAGAATTCACCCCTCCACTTT

abundance: many
v_gene: TRBV10-3
d_gene: -
j_gene: TRBJ2-2
len: 13
CDR3aa: CAISGSGDGELFF
CDR3nt: TGTGCCATCAGTGGTTCGGGGGACGGGGAGCTGTTTTTT

abundance: many
v_gene: TRBV29-1
d_gene: TRBD1
j_gene: TRBJ2-1
len: 14
CDR3aa: CSVETGGNYNEQFF
CDR3nt: TGCAGCGTTGAAACAGGGGGCAACTACAATGAGCAGTTCTTC

abundance: -
v_gene: TRBV20-1
d_gene: -
j_gene: TRBJ2-2
len: 14
CDR3aa: CSARDRAFTGELFF
CDR3nt: TGCAGTGCTAGAGATAGGGCGTTCACCGGGGAGCTGTTTTTT

abundance: many
v_gene: TRBV9
d_gene: TRBD2
j_gene: TRBJ2-7
len: 16
CDR3aa: CASSVGELAGGDEQYF
CDR3nt: TGTGCCAGCAGCGTAGGAGAACTAGCGGGAGGTGATGAGCAGTACTTC

abundance: -
v_gene: TRBV20-1
d_gene: -
j_gene: TRBJ1-6
len: 14
CDR3aa: CSASLRPDNSPLHF
CDR3nt: TGCAGTGCTTCCCTCCGACCGGATAATTCACCCCTCCACTTT

abundance: many
v_gene: TRBV6-5
d_gene: -
j_gene: TRBJ1-1
len: 13
CDR3aa: CASSRKMNTEAFF
CDR3nt: TGTGCCAGCAGCCGGAAGATGAACACTGAAGCTTTCTTT

abundance: medium-sized
v_gene: TRBV7-2
d_gene: TRBD1
j_gene: TRBJ1-5
len: 15
CDR3aa: CASSAGQGAWQPQHF
CDR3nt: TGTGCCAGCAGCGCCGGACAGGGGGCTTGGCAGCCCCAGCATTTT

abundance: many
v_gene: TRBV20-1
d_gene: TRBD2
j_gene: TRBJ2-7
len: 13
CDR3aa: CSARWQGTSEQYF
CDR3nt: TGCAGTGCTAGATGGCAGGGGACTAGCGAGCAGTACTTC

abundance: few
v_gene: TRBV29-1
d_gene: -
j_gene: TRBJ1-1
len: 12
CDR3aa: CSVGRENTEAFF
CDR3nt: TGCAGCGTTGGACGGGAGAACACTGAAGCTTTCTTT